This note documents a single T cell receptor beta chain sequence. CDR1 is SGHNT and CDR2 is YENEEA in the germline V gene. The CDR3 is 15 amino acids. Unmatched junction bases numbered 6, after V lost 5 bases and J lost 5 bases. This specimen comes from a study of T cell responses to AZD1222 COVID-19 vaccine. Only in-frame clones appear in the TCRdb table, and some are missing; sequencing was by immunoSEQ multiplex PCR. The sample carries 130,000 to 150,000 clones, 91% recorded once. Here the sequenced sample was peripheral blood, taken on day 0 of AZD1222 vaccination. This clonotype was sampled from an adult in good health. The J gene is TRBJ2-2, the V gene TRBV11-3, with 9 bases that match TRBD1. CDR3 DNA: TGTGCCAGCAGCGCAGGACAGGGGAGGACCGGGGAGCTGTTTTTT. Translated: CASSAGQGRTGELFF.